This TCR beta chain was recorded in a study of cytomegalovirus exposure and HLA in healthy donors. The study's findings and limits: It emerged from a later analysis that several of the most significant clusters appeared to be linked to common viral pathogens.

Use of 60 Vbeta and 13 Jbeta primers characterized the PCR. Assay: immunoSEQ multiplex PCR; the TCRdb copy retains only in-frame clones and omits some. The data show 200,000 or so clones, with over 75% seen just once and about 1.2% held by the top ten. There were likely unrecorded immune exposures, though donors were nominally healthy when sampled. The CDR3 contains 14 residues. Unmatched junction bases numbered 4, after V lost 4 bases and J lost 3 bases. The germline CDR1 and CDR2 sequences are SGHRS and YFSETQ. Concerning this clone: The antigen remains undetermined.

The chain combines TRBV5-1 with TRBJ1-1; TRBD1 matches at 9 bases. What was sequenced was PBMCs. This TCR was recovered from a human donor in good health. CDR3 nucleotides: TGCGCCAGCAGCGGCACAGGGGGCTACACTGAAGCTTTCTTT. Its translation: CASSGTGGYTEAFF.